This TCR beta chain was sequenced in a study of blood T cell repertoires in COVID-19. Across the whole study: Researchers got acute and convalescent COVID-19 samples from the United States, Italy and Spain. Sample material is recorded as cDNA or gDNA derived from T cells, B-cell-depleted T cells, or PBMCs.

V lost 4 bases, J lost 4 bases, and 3 bases stayed unmatched. This CDR3 is 14 amino acids long. Looked up from germline, CDR1 is LNHDA and CDR2 is SQIVND (reference sequence). Per the study methods: Scientists estimated how many nucleated cells there were by amplifying reference gene primers. Here immunoSEQ multiplex PCR was the method, and the copy in TCRdb shows in-frame clones only, minus some. V and J calls and clone size come straight from that table; D and trimming were deduced from the DNA. The sample lists 30,000 to 35,000 clones, roughly 87% seen once, with roughly a fifth in the top ten. The sequence was obtained from a man older than 75 with acute or convalescent COVID-19. Sequencing input: peripheral blood. The gene calls are TRBV19 and TRBJ2-2; 7 bases map to TRBD1. The CDR3 DNA is TGTGCCAGTAGTACACAGGGGACCACCGGGGAGCTGTTTTTT. This translates into CASSTQGTTGELFF.